The 15 T cell receptor beta chains reported below all come from one sample, sequenced in a study of blood T cell repertoires in COVID-19. Profiling relied on immunoSEQ multiplex PCR, and the TCRdb table lists in-frame clones only, not all of them. The sample has roughly 230,000 clones; roughly 84% are singletons. The sample was PBMCs or T cells enriched from blood (not recorded which). These receptors came from a man aged 25-45 years in a cohort exposed to, infected with or recovered from COVID-19 (not recorded which).

V usage is TRBV27 and J usage is TRBJ2-7; 8 bases are a match to TRBD2. Germline V gene lookup returns CDR1 MNHEY and CDR2 SMNVEV (reference sequence). Losses at the gene ends were 10 bases for V and 4 bases for J; bases not matched to a gene: 12. This CDR3 has 14 amino acids. As DNA, the CDR3 is TGTGCCATCGGGACCGGGACTAGGGGGTACGAGCAGTACTTC. Translated, it gives CAIGTGTRGYEQYF.

This chain joins TRBV28 and TRBJ2-1; 11 nucleotides agree with TRBD2. V was clipped by 6 bases and J by 2 bases; unmatched bases: 6. The CDR3 has 16 residues. Germline V gives CDR1 MDHEN, CDR2 SYDVKM. CDR3 protein: CASRGSGRGTYNEQFF. The DNA of the CDR3 is TGTGCCAGCAGGGGTAGCGGGAGGGGGACCTACAATGAGCAGTTCTTC.

V usage is TRBV7-9 and J usage is TRBJ1-5; D is possibly TRBD1 (6 bases). The CDR3 loop spans 13 amino acids. CDR1 SEHNR and CDR2 FQNEAQ come from the germline V gene (reference sequence). V was trimmed by 2 bases and J by 7 bases, leaving 9 bases between them. This CDR3 is CASSLYRDQPQHF. CDR3 DNA sequence: TGTGCCAGCAGCTTATACAGGGACCAGCCCCAGCATTTT.

The chain couples TRBV21-1 to TRBJ2-4; the table's D call TRBD1 went unverified against the DNA. TRBV21-1 is a pseudogene locus. This CDR3 has 14 amino acids. The CDR3 region has the DNA TGTGCCAGCCTGACAGGGGGCGTCAAAAACATTCAGTACTTC. Protein sequence: CASLTGGVKNIQYF.

The chain carries TRBV5-1 and TRBJ1-6, with 7 bases matching TRBD1. The germline V gene encodes CDR1 SGHRS and CDR2 YFSETQ. The trim removed 3 bases at V and 8 bases at J, leaving 14 bases unmatched. This CDR3 spans 17 amino acids. The CDR3 DNA reads as TGCGCCAGCAGCTCGCGAGCCGGGACAGCATGGGATTCACCCCTCCACTTT. It codes for CASSSRAGTAWDSPLHF. The entire variable domain, with the rest obtained from reference TRBV5-1 and TRBJ1-6, is as follows: KAGVTQTPRYLIKTRGQQVTLSCSPISGHRSVSWYQQTPGQGLQFLFEYFSETQRNKGNFPGRFSGRQFSNSRSEMNVSTLELGDSALYLCASSSRAGTAWDSPLHFGNGTRLTVT.

The chain uses TRBV28 and TRBJ1-4, with 10 bases identical to TRBD1. V gave up 6 bases and J gave up 8 bases; unmatched junction bases: 6. Germline assignment: CDR1 MDHEN and CDR2 SYDVKM. This CDR3 contains 14 residues. This CDR3 is CASRGQGVLEKLFF. CDR3 DNA: TGTGCCAGCAGAGGACAGGGGGTATTGGAAAAACTGTTTTTT.

The chain employs TRBV10-3 and TRBJ2-7; 7 bases line up with TRBD1. V was pared by 5 bases and J by 6 bases, with 19 bases of the junction left unmatched. CDR1 and CDR2 (germline): ENHRY, SYGVKD. The CDR3 runs 17 residues. CDR3 bases: TGTGCCATCAGTATCTTACGTCTCCGGGACAGTGAAACCGAGCAGTACTTC. It is translated as CAISILRLRDSETEQYF.

This chain links TRBV6-2 or TRBV6-3 with TRBJ2-3, with 9 nucleotides matching TRBD1. The V segment lost 6 bases and the J segment 6 bases; nucleotides outside the gene matches: 1. Germline V gene lookup returns CDR1 MNHEY and CDR2 SVGEGT. The CDR3 has 12 amino acids. As DNA, the CDR3 is TGTGCCAGCAGCACAGGGGGCGATACGCAGTATTTT. This codes for CASSTGGDTQYF.

V usage is TRBV19 and J usage is TRBJ2-2; D gene unclear. V lost 0 bases, J lost 4 bases, and 15 bases lay in between. The germline V gene has CDR1 LNHDA and CDR2 SQIVND (reference sequence). CDR3 length: 17 residues. CDR3 sequence reads: CASSIDPRMLRTGELFF. CDR3 nucleotides: TGTGCCAGTAGTATAGATCCCAGGATGCTGCGCACCGGGGAGCTGTTTTTT.

The chain recombines TRBV2 with TRBJ2-3; 9 bases map to TRBD1. The germline V gene has CDR1 SNHLY and CDR2 FYNNEI. V was clipped by 5 bases and J by 3 bases; unmatched bases: 6. The CDR3 is made up of 15 amino acids. DNA of the CDR3: TGTGCCAGCAGTACCGGGACAGGGCTTACAGATACGCAGTATTTT. Its translation is CASSTGTGLTDTQYF.

For this clone: One end of the junction fails to match germline, which may point to a read error. The rearrangement links TRBV5-5 to TRBJ1-2, with 7 bases fitting TRBD1. Per germline, CDR1 SGHKS and CDR2 YYEKEE (reference sequence). This CDR3 has 12 residues. The CDR3 sequence: CASSLRQGVYHF. The CDR3 nucleotides read TGTGCCAGCAGCCTACGACAGGGTGTTTATCACTTC.

The rearrangement links TRBV6-2 or TRBV6-3 to TRBJ2-7; 11 nucleotides agree with TRBD1. The CDR3 extends over 15 amino acids. V gave up 5 bases and J gave up 3 bases; unmatched junction bases: 6. Germline CDR1 MNHEY, CDR2 SVGEGT. This CDR3 is CASSLDRGRYYEQYF. CDR3 bases: TGTGCCAGCAGTCTGGACAGGGGGCGATACTACGAGCAGTACTTC.

The chain employs TRBV9 and TRBJ2-3; 7 nucleotides align to TRBD1. The CDR3 totals 16 residues. Germline V gene lookup returns CDR1 SGDLS and CDR2 YYNGEE. With V trimmed by 3 bases and J by 2 bases, 9 bases remained unmatched. The CDR3 nucleotides read TGTGCCAGCAGCGACCTAGGGGGCTCATACACAGATACGCAGTATTTT. Translated: CASSDLGGSYTDTQYF.

V gene TRBV27 combines with J gene TRBJ1-2; D call uncertain. The V and J ends lost 6 bases and 7 bases respectively, with 12 bases between them. Germline V lookup: CDR1 MNHEY, CDR2 SMNVEV (reference sequence). The CDR3 is 12 residues long. CDR3 in amino acids: CASSPGGFGYTF. Here the CDR3 DNA reads TGTGCCAGCAGCCCAGGAGGTTTTGGCTACACCTTC.

V usage is TRBV21-1 and J usage is TRBJ2-7; whether TRBD2, the table's D call, matches the DNA was not checked. TRBV21-1 is given as a pseudogene. The CDR3 totals 16 residues. For the CDR3, the DNA is TGTGCCAGCAGCAATTTAGGGACCGGGGGGCCCTACGAGCAGTACTTC. Its translation: CASSNLGTGGPYEQYF.